The 18 T cell receptor beta chains in this list originate from one sample, sequenced in a study of STAT5B mutations in CD4+ large granular lymphocyte leukemia. The table came from immunoSEQ multiplex PCR; TCRdb's copy has only in-frame clones and leaves some out. This table has about 30,000 clones, around 70% appearing once. The source material was CD4+ T cells from blood buffy coats. These TCRs come from a human donor in good health.

The chain is built from TRBV25-1 and TRBJ2-1; D is unclear. There are 15 residues in the CDR3. V was trimmed by 4 bases and J by 0 bases, leaving 10 bases between them. Germline CDR1 MGHDK, CDR2 SYGVNS. Here the CDR3 DNA reads TGTGCCAGCAGTGCGAACCAACGCTCCTACAATGAGCAGTTCTTC. As protein: CASSANQRSYNEQFF.

The chain has TRBV29-1 and TRBJ1-4; D is unclear. CDR3 size: 13 residues. Germline CDR1 reads SQVTM; CDR2 reads ANQGSEA. V was clipped by 6 bases and J by 4 bases, with 12 bases between them. The CDR3: CSVARWNNEKLFF. The CDR3 bases are TGCAGCGTCGCCCGGTGGAATAATGAAAAACTGTTTTTT.

V and J are TRBV30 and TRBJ1-5, with unresolved D. Germline lookup yields CDR1 GTSNPN and CDR2 SVGIG (reference sequence). This CDR3 has 15 residues. V was pared by 2 bases and J by 0 bases, with 11 bases between. CDR3 sequence reads: CAWSPDGYSNQPQHF. The CDR3 DNA reads TGTGCCTGGAGTCCGGACGGTTATAGCAATCAGCCCCAGCATTTT.

V usage is TRBV28 and J usage is TRBJ1-2, with 8 bases matching TRBD1. Germline trimming cut 5 bases from V and 8 bases from J; bases unmatched to any gene: 13. CDR3 size: 15 residues. In germline, CDR1 is MDHEN, CDR2 SYDVKM. In DNA, the CDR3 is TGTGCCAGCAGTGTACAGGGGGTTTCGTTATCCGGCTACACCTTC. This gives the protein CASSVQGVSLSGYTF.

Points on this clone: This CDR3 is also generated by other DNA sequences in the sample. This chain connects TRBV19 to TRBJ1-3, with D uncertain. The CDR3 contains 14 residues. Germline V gene sequence: CDR1 LNHDA, CDR2 SQIVND (reference sequence). V was pared by 3 bases and J by 4 bases, with 10 bases between. As DNA, the CDR3 is TGTGCCAGTAGTATCGGAGGGTCGGGAAACACCATATATTTT. Its protein is CASSIGGSGNTIYF.

The J gene is TRBJ2-3, the V gene TRBV5-1, with TRBD2 identical over 12 bases. Germline CDR1 is SGHRS and CDR2 is YFSETQ. V dropped 4 bases and J dropped 0; count of bases not matched to a gene: 6. This CDR3 spans 17 amino acids. The CDR3 sequence: CASSQRLAGASTDTQYF. CDR3 bases: TGCGCCAGCAGCCAGAGACTAGCGGGGGCTAGCACAGATACGCAGTATTTT.

The V and J genes are TRBV28 and TRBJ1-2, with D possibly being TRBD1 (6 bases). Germline V gene data show CDR1 as MDHEN and CDR2 as SYDVKM. V was trimmed by 7 bases and J by 1 base, leaving 22 bases between them. This CDR3 has 17 residues. The CDR3 protein is CASNLRAGAQSNYGYTF. For the CDR3, the DNA is TGTGCCAGCAACCTTCGGGCAGGGGCCCAAAGTAACTATGGCTACACCTTC.

This clone was found once. This rearrangement joins TRBV28 to TRBJ1-2; maybe TRBD1 (6 bases). The CDR3 totals 15 residues. The V gene's germline CDR1 is MDHEN and CDR2 SYDVKM. Trimming removed 5 bases at V and 2 bases at J, with 15 bases between. The CDR3 loop is CASSTGGGVNYGYTF. CDR3 nucleotide sequence: TGTGCCAGCAGTACCGGGGGGGGCGTAAACTATGGCTACACCTTC.

This sequence joins TRBV7-6 and TRBJ2-3; 7 bases align to TRBD2. The CDR3 sequence is 16 residues long. Looked up from germline, CDR1 is SGHVS and CDR2 is FNYEAQ. V lost 5 bases to trimming and J lost 1 base; unmatched junction nucleotides: 9. The CDR3 DNA is TGTGCCAGCAGCCAGGAGACGGGGGGTGGCACAGATACGCAGTATTTT. It yields the protein CASSQETGGGTDTQYF.

This clone was counted once. This sample also contains other DNA sequences that code for the same CDR3. The V gene is TRBV5-1, the J gene TRBJ2-2, with TRBD1 matching 7 bases. V gave up 0 bases and J gave up 1 base; unmatched junction bases: 0. CDR1 is SGHRS, CDR2 YFSETQ, per germline. The CDR3 loop spans 15 amino acids. CDR3 protein: CASSLGTGNTGELFF. CDR3 nucleotide sequence: TGCGCCAGCAGCTTGGGGACAGGGAACACCGGGGAGCTGTTTTTT.

V usage is TRBV25-1 and J usage is TRBJ1-2, with 8 bases lining up with TRBD1. Germline CDR1 is MGHDK and CDR2 is SYGVNS. CDR3 size: 14 residues. The V segment lost 7 bases and the J segment 1 base; nucleotides outside the gene matches: 5. Here the CDR3 reads CASTQTGDNYGYTF. The CDR3, as DNA: TGTGCCAGCACCCAGACAGGGGATAACTATGGCTACACCTTC.

V gene TRBV10-3 combines with J gene TRBJ2-1, with 7 bases matching TRBD2. Germline CDR1 and CDR2: ENHRY and SYGVKD. The J segment lost 5 bases and the V segment lost 11 bases, leaving 12 bases of the junction unmatched. The CDR3 is 14 amino acids. CDR3 sequence (DNA): TGTGCCGCCCGGGGCGGGAGAGGCGACAATGAGCAGTTCTTC. It yields the protein CAARGGRGDNEQFF.

The rearrangement uses TRBV18 and TRBJ2-5; 8 bases match TRBD1. V lost 3 bases and J lost 1; bases outside the gene matches: 13. This CDR3 spans 18 amino acids. Germline lookup yields CDR1 KGHSH and CDR2 LQKENI. CDR3: CASSPRVRDRSSQETQYF. CDR3 coding DNA: TGTGCCAGCTCACCCCGGGTCCGGGACAGGAGTAGCCAAGAGACCCAGTACTTC.

The rearrangement joins TRBV7-2 to TRBJ1-1; the match to TRBD1 covers 7 bases. Germline V CDR1 and CDR2: SGHTA, FQGNSA. CDR3 length: 13 residues. V was clipped by 5 bases and J by 6 bases; unmatched bases: 6. CDR3 DNA: TGTGCCAGCAGCGAACAGGGGATAGCTGAAGCTTTCTTT. Protein product: CASSEQGIAEAFF.

The chain has TRBV5-5 and TRBJ2-4, with unresolved D. This CDR3 has 15 amino acids. The V end was cut by 0 bases, the J end by 1 base, with 8 bases between. Germline values: CDR1 SGHKS, CDR2 YYEKEE (reference sequence). The CDR3 reads CASSLDWWAKNIQYF. CDR3 in DNA: TGTGCCAGCAGCTTGGATTGGTGGGCCAAAAACATTCAGTACTTC.

The chain has TRBV7-2 and TRBJ2-1, with D unresolved. Germline values: CDR1 SGHTA, CDR2 FQGNSA. V was cut by 1 base and J by 10 bases, with 14 bases left in between. The CDR3 has 14 residues. CDR3 coding DNA: TGTGCCAGCAGCTTAGGCGGTTCAGTGGGCGAGCAGTTCTTC. Protein: CASSLGGSVGEQFF.

V and J are TRBV7-2 and TRBJ1-1; no firm D call. V shed 4 bases and J shed 0 bases, with 9 bases lying between them. This CDR3 region has 14 residues. CDR1 SGHTA and CDR2 FQGNSA come from the germline V gene. The CDR3 region is CASSSSRLNTEAFF. The CDR3 DNA reads TGTGCCAGCAGCTCCTCAAGATTGAACACTGAAGCTTTCTTT.

The J gene is TRBJ1-4, the V gene TRBV7-9, with D possibly TRBD1 on 5 matching bases. CDR3 length: 15 residues. The V gene's germline CDR1 is SEHNR and CDR2 FQNEAQ (reference sequence). The germline V and J ends were trimmed by 6 bases and 7 bases, with 18 bases remaining between them. The CDR3 DNA reads TGTGCCAGCAGTTCAAGGGGAGGGAGCGGTGAAAAACTGTTTTTT. Translated: CASSSRGGSGEKLFF. The whole variable domain, remainder taken from reference TRBV7-9 and TRBJ1-4, is DTGVSQNPRHKITKRGQNVTFRCDPISEHNRLYWYRQTLGQGPEFLTYFQNEAQLEKSRLLSDRFSAERPKGSFSTLEIQRTEQGDSAMYLCASSSRGGSGEKLFFGSGTQLSVL.